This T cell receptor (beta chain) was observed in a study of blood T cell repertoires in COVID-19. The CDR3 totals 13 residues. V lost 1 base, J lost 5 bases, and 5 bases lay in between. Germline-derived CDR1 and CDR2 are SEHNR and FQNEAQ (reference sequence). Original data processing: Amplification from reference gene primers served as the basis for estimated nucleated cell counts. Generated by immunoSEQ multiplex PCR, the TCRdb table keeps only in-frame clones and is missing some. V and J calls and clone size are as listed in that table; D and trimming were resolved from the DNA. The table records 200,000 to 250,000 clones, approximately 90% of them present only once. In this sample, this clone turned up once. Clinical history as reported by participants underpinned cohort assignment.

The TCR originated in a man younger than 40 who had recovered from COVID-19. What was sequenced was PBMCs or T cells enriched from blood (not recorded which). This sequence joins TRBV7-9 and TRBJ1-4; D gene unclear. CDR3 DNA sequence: TGTGCCAGCAGCTTAGGGCCAAATGAAAAACTGTTTTTT. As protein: CASSLGPNEKLFF.